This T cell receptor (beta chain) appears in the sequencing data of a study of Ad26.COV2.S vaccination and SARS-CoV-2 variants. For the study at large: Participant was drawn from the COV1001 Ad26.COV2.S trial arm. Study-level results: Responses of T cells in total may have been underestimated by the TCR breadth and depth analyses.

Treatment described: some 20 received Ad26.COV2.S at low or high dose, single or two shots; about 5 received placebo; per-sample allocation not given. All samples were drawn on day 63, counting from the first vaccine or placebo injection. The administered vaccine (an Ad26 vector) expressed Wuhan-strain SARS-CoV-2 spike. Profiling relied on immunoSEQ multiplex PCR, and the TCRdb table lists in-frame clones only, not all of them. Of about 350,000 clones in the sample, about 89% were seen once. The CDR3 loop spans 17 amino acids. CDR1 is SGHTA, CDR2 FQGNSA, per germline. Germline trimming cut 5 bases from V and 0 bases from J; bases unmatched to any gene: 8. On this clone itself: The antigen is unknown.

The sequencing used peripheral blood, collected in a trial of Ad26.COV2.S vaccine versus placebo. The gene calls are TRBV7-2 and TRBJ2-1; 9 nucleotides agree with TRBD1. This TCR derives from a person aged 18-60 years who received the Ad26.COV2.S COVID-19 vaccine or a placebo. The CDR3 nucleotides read TGTGCCAGCAGCCCGCGCACAGGGGGCGACTCCTACAATGAGCAGTTCTTC. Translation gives CASSPRTGGDSYNEQFF.